This TCR beta chain was recovered during a study of cytomegalovirus exposure and HLA in healthy donors. To note about this clone: The target antigen is unknown.

Notes on the study in general: Because they were indistinguishable, some V segments, including TRBV6-2 and TRBV6-3, were excluded. In a later analysis, specific HLA alleles were associated with approximately 16,000 TCR beta sequences at a 0.05 false discovery rate.

The PCR used 60 Vbeta and 13 Jbeta primers. The table came from immunoSEQ multiplex PCR; TCRdb's copy has only in-frame clones and leaves some out. The sample has some 70,000 clones, about 70% seen once. The CDR3 loop spans 15 amino acids. The V and J ends lost 4 bases and 1 base respectively, with 16 bases between them. Germline V gene lookup returns CDR1 GTSNPN and CDR2 SVGIG (reference sequence). Source material: PBMCs. The chain carries TRBV30 and TRBJ1-1; the D is unclear. The TCR was taken from a woman under 40 in good health and CMV-seronegative. In DNA form, the CDR3 reads TGTGCCTGGATCCAGGATCCCCACGGGAACACTGAAGCTTTCTTT. Translation: CAWIQDPHGNTEAFF.